Listed here is a single T cell receptor (beta chain). As processed by the authors: How many nucleated cells were present was estimated from reference gene primer amplification. Sequenced by immunoSEQ multiplex PCR; TCRdb stores in-frame clones only, minus some. The V and J calls and the clone size are those of that table, but D and trimming were determined from the DNA. The profile covers about 150,000 clones, with around 79% appearing a single time and around 1.7% taken by the ten largest. These data come from a study of blood T cell repertoires in COVID-19. Study summary: Acute and convalescent COVID-19 specimens originated in the United States, Italy and Spain. T cells, B-cell-depleted T cells, or PBMCs provided the cDNA or gDNA that served as material.

The germline CDR1 and CDR2 sequences are MNHEY and SVGAGI. Trimming took off 3 bases at V and 8 bases at J, with 20 bases between the two ends. The length of the CDR3 is 16 residues. The sequenced sample was peripheral blood. The gene calls are TRBV6-5 and TRBJ2-1, with D maybe TRBD2 (5 bases). The TCR comes from an elderly man with acute or convalescent COVID-19. CDR3 nucleotides: TGTGCCAGCAGTTATGGGAGCGGTGCGACCTTGGATGAGCAGTTCTTC. This sequence encodes CASSYGSGATLDEQFF.